The 19 T cell receptor beta chains reported below all come from one sample, sequenced in a study of Graves' ophthalmopathy and Graves' hyperthyroidism. Beta-chain TCR CDR3 regions were amplified from RNA transcripts. The authors performed first-round RT-PCR with HTBI primers and then a second-round multiplex PCR. TCRdb used MiXCR to reprocess the multiplex PCR reads, holding one entry per CDR3 protein. The sample records over a million distinct CDR3 sequences, around a third being singletons. Source material: peripheral blood or thyroid tissue (not recorded which). The receptors originated from an adult man with Graves' hyperthyroidism.

The CDR3 reads CASRPLASYEQYF. The CDR3 coding sequence is TGTGCCAGCAGGCCGCTGGCTTCCTACGAGCAGTACTTC. The J gene is TRBJ2-7, the V gene TRBV7-9; no firm D call. CDR3 length equals 13 residues. From germline, CDR1 is SEHNR and CDR2 FQNEAQ (reference sequence). Trimming shortened V by 6 bases and J by 1 base, and 10 bases separated the two germline ends. The variable domain in full, completed from reference TRBV7-9 and TRBJ2-7, reads DTGVSQNPRHKITKRGQNVTFRCDPISEHNRLYWYRQTLGQGPEFLTYFQNEAQLEKSRLLSDRFSAERPKGSFSTLEIQRTEQGDSAMYLCASRPLASYEQYFGPGTRLTVT.

The sample holds many counts of this clonotype. The chain has TRBV25-1 and TRBJ1-4; no reliable D call. Between the trimmed V and J ends, which lost 1 base and 0 bases, there was a span of 12 bases. Germline V gene sequence: CDR1 MGHDK, CDR2 SYGVNS. This CDR3 contains 17 residues. CDR3 residues: CASSELGRSATNEKLFF. Here the CDR3 DNA reads TGTGCCAGCAGTGAATTGGGGAGATCTGCAACTAATGAAAAACTGTTTTTT.

The CDR3 DNA follows: TGCGCCAGCAGCCAAGTTCGAGGGGACTCCTACGAGCAGTACTTC. This gives the protein CASSQVRGDSYEQYF. The rearrangement joins TRBV4-1 to TRBJ2-7; D assignment may be TRBD1 or TRBD2 (5 bases each). The germline V gene encodes CDR1 MGHRA and CDR2 YSYEKL. The ends were cut back, 1 base at V and 0 bases at J, with 10 bases in the middle. The length of the CDR3 is 15 residues.

The rearrangement links TRBV14 to TRBJ2-7; D is possibly TRBD1 or TRBD2 (5 bases each). Germline lookup yields CDR1 SGHDN and CDR2 FVKESK. V lost 1 base to trimming and J lost 6 bases, with 13 bases between them. The CDR3 contains 14 residues. CDR3 amino acids: CASSQARVGGEQYF. CDR3 DNA: TGTGCCAGCAGCCAAGCCAGGGTTGGGGGCGAGCAGTACTTC.

The chain uses TRBV5-1 and TRBJ2-2; TRBD1 agrees at 7 bases. Germline V gene sequence: CDR1 SGHRS, CDR2 YFSETQ. The CDR3 consists of 19 residues. Trimming removed 3 bases from V and 3 bases from J; junction bases left unmatched: 17. The CDR3 DNA is TGCGCCAGCAGCTCGGGGCGCCTACAGGGGCTTCGCGACACCGGGGAGCTGTTTTTT. Translated: CASSSGRLQGLRDTGELFF.

Comment on this clonotype: Relative to the germline gene, one junction end is altered; a read error may explain this. The CDR3 DNA reads TGTGCCAGCAGTGGCCGGGACAGGCAGTACTTC. This translates into CASSGRDRQYF. The genes are TRBV10-3 and TRBJ2-7, with 7 bases that match TRBD1. There are 11 residues in the CDR3. Germline V lookup: CDR1 ENHRY, CDR2 SYGVKD.

Remarks on this clonotype: This is likely a read error, given that the CDR3 carries no conserved phenylalanine or tryptophan at its end. No DNA is shown, since the ends of the CDR3 on it are uncertain; the CDR3 is the one TCRdb lists. V is TRBV7-8 and J is TRBJ1-4. The CDR3 is made up of 9 amino acids, end residues included. The V gene's germline CDR1 is SGHVS and CDR2 FQNEAQ. The CDR3 is CASSLKRRP.

This clonotype was found many times. The chain recombines TRBV20-1 with TRBJ2-7, with D possibly matching TRBD1 (6 bases). The CDR3 extends over 14 amino acids. Per germline, CDR1 DFQATT and CDR2 SNEGSKA (reference sequence). V was clipped by 6 bases and J by 1 base, with 16 bases between them. Here the CDR3 reads CSATPGHGSYEQYF. CDR3 DNA: TGCAGTGCCACGCCGGGACATGGATCCTACGAGCAGTACTTC.

This sequence joins TRBV5-6 and TRBJ1-2, with 8 bases lining up with TRBD1. The CDR3 has 15 amino acids. The germline CDR1 and CDR2 sequences are SGHDT and YYEEEE. Losses at the gene ends were 4 bases for V and 8 bases for J; bases not matched to a gene: 13. Here the CDR3 DNA reads TGTGCCAGCAGCCTCGACTGGACAGGGCCTCGGGGCTACACCTTC. Translated: CASSLDWTGPRGYTF.

The CDR3 DNA reads as TGCGCCAGCAGCTTTGGGTCAGGGTCAGAGACCCAGTACTTC. Amino acid sequence: CASSFGSGSETQYF. The rearrangement joins TRBV5-1 to TRBJ2-5; TRBD1 might be the D (5 bases). With 2 bases removed from V and 4 bases from J, the gap between germline ends came to 12 bases. The CDR3 runs 14 residues. The germline gives CDR1 SGHRS, CDR2 YFSETQ. Drawing the rest from reference TRBV5-1 and TRBJ2-5, the complete variable domain is KAGVTQTPRYLIKTRGQQVTLSCSPISGHRSVSWYQQTPGQGLQFLFEYFSETQRNKGNFPGRFSGRQFSNSRSEMNVSTLELGDSALYLCASSFGSGSETQYFGPGTRLLVL.

The genes are TRBV7-2 and TRBJ2-7; either TRBD1 or TRBD2 may fit D (5 bases each). This CDR3 is 15 amino acids long. Germline assignment: CDR1 SGHTA and CDR2 FQGNSA. V was clipped by 4 bases and J by 5 bases, with 18 bases between them. For the CDR3, the DNA is TGTGCCAGCAGCTCCTCGGGACCCGGCGGGCACGAGCAGTACTTC. It translates to CASSSSGPGGHEQYF.

This clonotype was seen only a few times. V is TRBV7-9 and J is TRBJ1-5; 7 bases map to TRBD1. J gave up 6 bases and V 5 bases, and 13 bases lay outside the gene matches. This CDR3 is 16 amino acids long. CDR1 and CDR2 from the germline V gene are SEHNR and FQNEAQ (reference sequence). CDR3 in amino acids: CASSPRTGPMVQPQHF. The CDR3 DNA sequence: TGTGCCAGCAGCCCGCGGACAGGTCCGATGGTTCAGCCCCAGCATTTT. Full variable domain (missing parts from reference TRBV7-9 and TRBJ1-5): DTGVSQNPRHKITKRGQNVTFRCDPISEHNRLYWYRQTLGQGPEFLTYFQNEAQLEKSRLLSDRFSAERPKGSFSTLEIQRTEQGDSAMYLCASSPRTGPMVQPQHFGDGTRLSIL.

To note about this clonotype: A much larger clonotype is one base distant, so this may be a read error. The J gene is TRBJ1-2, the V gene TRBV7-9; D remains unclear. CDR3 length equals 16 residues. The ends were cut back, 11 bases at V and 4 bases at J, with 26 bases in the middle. Germline-derived CDR1 and CDR2 are SEHNR and FQNEAQ (reference sequence). The CDR3: CARNNFPGPAGYGYTF. CDR3 DNA: TGTGCCCGCAACAATTTTCCAGGACCAGCGGGCTATGGCTACACCTTC.

This clonotype showed up just a few times. The V call is TRBV20-1, the J call TRBJ2-7, with D hard to call. Germline CDR1 and CDR2: DFQATT and SNEGSKA (reference sequence). V was shortened by 5 bases and J by 2 bases, with 16 bases between the two germline ends. CDR3 size: 14 residues. The CDR3, as DNA: TGCAGTGCTCCAGTCGGACGGAATACCTACGAGCAGTACTTC. Translating gives CSAPVGRNTYEQYF.

Details on this clonotype: Because the CDR3's place on the DNA is in doubt, the DNA is left out and the CDR3 is given as listed by TCRdb. The J gene is TRBJ2-6, the V gene TRBV29-1; the table's D gene call, TRBD1, was not cross checked with the DNA. Germline-derived CDR1 and CDR2 are SQVTM and ANQGSEA. The CDR3 has 23 residues if both end residues are counted. The CDR3 is CSVVRQGDHGYTFGYSGANVLTF.

The V call is TRBV28, the J call TRBJ1-3; D remains ambiguous. The CDR3 sequence is 12 residues long. Per the germline V gene, CDR1 is MDHEN and CDR2 is SYDVKM. Trimming cost V 7 bases and J 4 bases, with 8 bases left between them. CDR3 region: CASKSEGNTIYF. The DNA of the CDR3 is TGTGCCAGCAAATCGGAAGGAAACACCATATATTTT.

This chain links TRBV20-1 with TRBJ1-6, with 7 bases matching TRBD1. The CDR3 is 13 residues long. Germline V gene data show CDR1 as DFQATT and CDR2 as SNEGSKA (reference sequence). The V gene end was trimmed by 7 bases and the J gene end by 11 bases; junction bases not matched to a gene: 11. The CDR3 sequence: CSVRTGPLAPLHF. The CDR3 bases are TGCAGTGTTAGGACAGGCCCTTTGGCACCCCTCCACTTT.

With regard to this clonotype: Since a much larger clone is just one base distant, this may be a read error. The chain couples TRBV7-9 to TRBJ1-1, with D possibly TRBD1 on 5 matching bases. CDR3 length equals 12 residues. Germline CDR1 is SEHNR and CDR2 is FQNEAQ (reference sequence). CDR3 DNA: TGTGCCAACAGCTTGGGGGGGTCTGAAGCTTTCTTT. Protein sequence: CANSLGGSEAFF.

The J gene is TRBJ1-4, the V gene TRBV15; D is unclear. This CDR3 is built from 15 residues. Germline CDR1 and CDR2: LNHNV and YYDKDF (reference sequence). Trimming took off 0 bases at V and 5 bases at J, with 10 bases between the two ends. CDR3 nucleotide sequence: TGTGCCACCAGCAGAGATGGCGGCCAGAATGAAAAACTGTTTTTT. Encoded protein: CATSRDGGQNEKLFF.